The 27 T cell receptor beta chains presented below share a single source sample, sequenced in a study of OX40 agonist ivuxolimab in advanced cancers. Assay used: immunoSEQ multiplex PCR; TCRdb lists only in-frame clones, some missing. The data contain 20,000 to 30,000 clones, 65% to 90% of them seen just once; the ten biggest clones take up about 14%. Sample: CD4+ or CD8+ T cells sorted from blood, taken in a trial of the OX40 agonist ivuxolimab. These receptor sequences come from an adult with an advanced solid tumor such as melanoma, head and neck, liver or kidney cancer.

CDR3 amino acids: CASSFIPLHGYTF. CDR3 nucleotides: TGTGCCAGCAGCTTTATCCCTTTGCATGGCTACACCTTC. The J gene is TRBJ1-2, the V gene TRBV5-4; D gene unclear. Deletions cut 2 bases from V and 6 bases from J, with 11 bases between. From germline, CDR1 is SGHNT and CDR2 YYREEE (reference sequence). The CDR3 consists of 13 residues.

The chain joins TRBV7-9 to TRBJ1-2; TRBD1 might be the D (6 bases). Germline V lookup: CDR1 SEHNR, CDR2 FQNEAQ (reference sequence). Between the trimmed V and J ends, which lost 5 bases and 8 bases, there was a span of 18 bases. This CDR3 region has 14 residues. The CDR3: CASSPVDRPGGYTF. The CDR3, as DNA: TGTGCCAGCAGCCCAGTCGACAGGCCGGGGGGCTACACCTTC.

The V gene is TRBV2, the J gene TRBJ2-1; TRBD2 aligns across 13 bases. The V gene end was trimmed by 9 bases and the J gene end by 8 bases; junction bases not matched to a gene: 22. Germline-derived CDR1 and CDR2 are SNHLY and FYNNEI. The CDR3 contains 19 residues. The CDR3 spells CARTGTRTSGSPVAHEQFF. The DNA for the CDR3 is TGTGCCAGAACCGGGACACGGACTAGCGGGAGCCCTGTCGCTCATGAGCAGTTCTTC.

The chain links TRBV7-8 to TRBJ2-7; D perhaps matches TRBD1 (6 bases). CDR1 SGHVS and CDR2 FQNEAQ come from the germline V gene. V was pared by 5 bases and J by 7 bases, with 21 bases between. The CDR3 spans 15 residues. CDR3 in amino acids: CASSLTGVSRGEQYF. Written as DNA, the CDR3 is TGTGCCAGCAGCCTCACTGGGGTATCTAGGGGGGAGCAGTACTTC.

V gene TRBV6-6 combines with J gene TRBJ2-7; no clear D gene. Germline V gene data show CDR1 as MNHNY and CDR2 as SVGAGI (reference sequence). CDR3 length equals 15 residues. V was cut by 0 bases and J by 0 bases, with 9 bases left in between. CDR3 sequence (DNA): TGTGCCAGCAGTTACTCGCAGGCTGCCTCCTACGAGCAGTACTTC. It yields the protein CASSYSQAASYEQYF.

This rearrangement joins TRBV4-1 to TRBJ2-7; D may correspond to TRBD1 or TRBD2 (5 bases each). This CDR3 contains 14 residues. CDR1 MGHRA and CDR2 YSYEKL come from the germline V gene. V was cut by 2 bases and J by 4 bases, with 12 bases left in between. Written as DNA, the CDR3 is TGCGCCAGCAGCCAAACCGGGACGAAATACGAGCAGTACTTC. This encodes CASSQTGTKYEQYF.

V gene TRBV19 combines with J gene TRBJ2-4; D is unclear. Germline-derived CDR1 and CDR2 are LNHDA and SQIVND (reference sequence). The CDR3 contains 13 residues. Trimming removed 7 bases from V and 7 bases from J, with 14 bases in between. In nucleotides, the CDR3 is TGTGCCAGTAACCTCCAAGGGATGAACATTCAGTACTTC. Protein: CASNLQGMNIQYF.

The genes are TRBV12-5 and TRBJ1-2; TRBD1 matches 8 bases. The V gene end was trimmed by 1 base and the J gene end by 3 bases; junction bases not matched to a gene: 4. Germline CDR1 is LGHNT and CDR2 is FRNRAP. The CDR3 consists of 15 residues. The CDR3: CASGLGRGLDYGYTF. CDR3 bases: TGTGCTAGTGGTTTGGGCAGGGGGCTCGACTATGGCTACACCTTC.

V and J are TRBV28 and TRBJ1-1, with unresolved D. V gave up 3 bases and J gave up 0 bases, with 11 bases separating them. Germline CDR1 MDHEN, CDR2 SYDVKM. This CDR3 has 15 amino acids. As DNA, the CDR3 is TGTGCCAGCAGTTTTCGGCCCAACATGAACACTGAAGCTTTCTTT. Residues: CASSFRPNMNTEAFF. Drawing the rest from reference TRBV28 and TRBJ1-1, the complete variable domain is DVKVTQSSRYLVKRTGEKVFLECVQDMDHENMFWYRQDPGLGLRLIYFSYDVKMKEKGDIPEGYSVSREKKERFSLILESASTNQTSMYLCASSFRPNMNTEAFFGQGTRLTVV.

The rearrangement uses TRBV9 and TRBJ1-4; 8 nucleotides match TRBD1. The germline gives CDR1 SGDLS, CDR2 YYNGEE. V lost 3 bases and J lost 7; bases outside the gene matches: 8. CDR3 length equals 15 residues. CDR3 sequence (DNA): TGTGCCAGCAGCGCAGGACAGGGAGGGCTTGAAAAACTGTTTTTT. This encodes CASSAGQGGLEKLFF.

V usage is TRBV27 and J usage is TRBJ2-1, with unresolved D. The CDR3 length is 14 residues. The V end was cut by 0 bases, the J end by 3 bases, with 6 bases between. CDR1 and CDR2 (germline): MNHEY, SMNVEV (reference sequence). Written as DNA, the CDR3 is TGTGCCAGCAGTTTATCGACTCTCTACAATGAGCAGTTCTTC. Its translation is CASSLSTLYNEQFF.

The V and J genes are TRBV6-5 and TRBJ2-7, with 9 positions matching TRBD1. In germline, CDR1 is MNHEY, CDR2 SVGAGI. The CDR3 totals 15 residues. The V segment lost 6 bases and the J segment 4 bases; nucleotides outside the gene matches: 10. The CDR3 spells CASRAPGQGLYEQYF. DNA for the CDR3: TGTGCCAGCAGGGCACCGGGACAGGGACTTTACGAGCAGTACTTC.

The chain employs TRBV28 and TRBJ2-1; D possibly corresponds to TRBD2 (5 bases). V gave up 4 bases and J gave up 7 bases, with 8 bases separating them. From germline, CDR1 is MDHEN and CDR2 SYDVKM. This CDR3 has 12 residues. CDR3 amino acids: CASSWTGNEQFF. Written as DNA, the CDR3 is TGTGCCAGCAGTTGGACTGGAAATGAGCAGTTCTTC. The full variable domain, in which reference TRBV28 and TRBJ2-1 provide the parts outside the CDR3, is DVKVTQSSRYLVKRTGEKVFLECVQDMDHENMFWYRQDPGLGLRLIYFSYDVKMKEKGDIPEGYSVSREKKERFSLILESASTNQTSMYLCASSWTGNEQFFGPGTRLTVL.

V and J are TRBV9 and TRBJ2-3; 8 nucleotides match TRBD2. Germline V gene sequence: CDR1 SGDLS, CDR2 YYNGEE. The CDR3 consists of 16 residues. V shed 4 bases, J shed 2 bases, and the junction held 9 bases outside the gene matches. The CDR3 loop is CASSTRTSSYTDTQYF. The CDR3 DNA is TGTGCCAGCAGCACCCGGACTAGCTCGTACACAGATACGCAGTATTTT.

The rearrangement uses TRBV18 and TRBJ2-7; D gene unclear. This CDR3 comprises 12 residues. V was shortened by 0 bases and J by 7 bases, with 7 bases between the two germline ends. The germline gives CDR1 KGHSH, CDR2 LQKENI. The CDR3 bases are TGTGCCAGCTCACCACCCGCTCGAGAGCAGTACTTC. Translated: CASSPPAREQYF. Using reference TRBV18 and TRBJ2-7 for the parts outside the CDR3, the full variable domain is NAGVMQNPRHLVRRRGQEARLRCSPMKGHSHVYWYRQLPEEGLKFMVYLQKENIIDESGMPKERFSAEFPKEGPSILRIQQVVRGDSAAYFCASSPPAREQYFGPGTRLTVT.

The rearrangement uses TRBV19 and TRBJ2-1; 12 bases are a match to TRBD1. The CDR3 is made up of 15 amino acids. The V and J ends lost 5 bases and 7 bases, in that order; junction bases with no gene match: 6. Per germline, CDR1 LNHDA and CDR2 SQIVND (reference sequence). CDR3 in DNA: TGTGCCAGTAGTTACCGGGACAGGGGGCTTAATGAGCAGTTCTTC. This sequence encodes CASSYRDRGLNEQFF.

V and J are TRBV23-1 and TRBJ1-6; weak D call: TRBD1 (5 bases). TRBV23-1 is filed as an ORF, its function uncertain. Trimming took 9 bases from V and 0 from J, leaving 12 bases between them. This CDR3 is 15 amino acids long. CDR3 DNA sequence: TGCGCCAGGTGGGACCCAAGCTCCTATAATTCACCCCTCCACTTT. Its protein is CARWDPSSYNSPLHF.

This chain links TRBV5-4 with TRBJ2-7; D could derive from TRBD1 or TRBD2 (5 bases each). Germline CDR1 SGHNT, CDR2 YYREEE (reference sequence). The V end lost 0 bases, the J end lost 5 bases, and 18 bases lay between the germline ends. CDR3 length: 16 residues. CDR3 amino acids: CASSLEGRWLKDEQYF. The CDR3 DNA is TGTGCCAGCAGCTTGGAGGGACGGTGGCTCAAAGACGAGCAGTACTTC. The full variable domain, with the rest looked up from reference TRBV5-4 and TRBJ2-7, is ETGVTQSPTHLIKTRGQQVTLRCSSQSGHNTVSWYQQALGQGPQFIFQYYREEENGRGNFPPRFSGLQFPNYSSELNVNALELDDSALYLCASSLEGRWLKDEQYFGPGTRLTVT.

V is TRBV2 and J is TRBJ1-5, with a possible D match to TRBD1 (5 bases). CDR1 is SNHLY, CDR2 FYNNEI, per germline. Trimming shortened V by 7 bases and J by 6 bases, and 10 bases separated the two germline ends. CDR3 size: 12 residues. The CDR3 here is CASKAGGQPQHF. The CDR3 DNA follows: TGTGCCAGCAAGGCGGGGGGTCAGCCCCAGCATTTT.

The CDR3: CASRDSRTLHEQFF. CDR3 DNA sequence: TGTGCCAGCAGGGACTCCCGCACTCTCCATGAGCAGTTCTTC. The V call is TRBV2, the J call TRBJ2-1, with a weak D call TRBD2 (5 bases). The CDR3 spans 14 residues. The V end lost 6 bases, the J end lost 8 bases, and 17 bases lay between the germline ends. Germline CDR1 is SNHLY and CDR2 is FYNNEI.

V and J are TRBV5-5 and TRBJ1-1; D remains ambiguous. The ends were cut back, 1 base at V and 0 bases at J, with 4 bases in the middle. The germline gives CDR1 SGHKS, CDR2 YYEKEE (reference sequence). The CDR3 is made up of 13 amino acids. CDR3 DNA sequence: TGTGCCAGCAGCTTGTACCTGAACACTGAAGCTTTCTTT. Protein: CASSLYLNTEAFF.

This clone turned up a few times. The J gene is TRBJ2-1, the V gene TRBV10-3, with TRBD2 identical over 14 bases. Per the germline V gene, CDR1 is ENHRY and CDR2 is SYGVKD. V was pared by 10 bases and J by 5 bases, with 7 bases of the junction left unmatched. CDR3 length: 15 residues. The CDR3 loop is CATRGLAGDHNEQFF. For the CDR3, the DNA is TGTGCCACAAGGGGACTAGCGGGAGACCACAATGAGCAGTTCTTC.

The gene calls are TRBV6-5 and TRBJ2-3; D is perhaps TRBD2 (7 bases). The germline gives CDR1 MNHEY, CDR2 SVGAGI. V lost 6 bases and J 6 bases, leaving 19 bases between the germline ends. This CDR3 has 15 residues. The CDR3, as DNA: TGTGCCAGCAGCTCGAGAGGGGGGGAGAGGGATACGCAGTATTTT. Translated, it gives CASSSRGGERDTQYF.

This chain joins TRBV4-1 and TRBJ1-2; 9 positions agree with TRBD1. The CDR3 sequence is 17 residues long. V shed 4 bases, J shed 4 bases, and the junction held 13 bases outside the gene matches. CDR1 is MGHRA, CDR2 YSYEKL, per germline. The CDR3 protein is CASSLEIRTGEGYGYTF. In DNA, the CDR3 is TGCGCCAGCAGCCTCGAGATAAGGACAGGGGAGGGCTATGGCTACACCTTC.

The gene calls are TRBV7-6 and TRBJ2-1; 10 bases fit TRBD1. From germline, CDR1 is SGHVS and CDR2 FNYEAQ. With 3 bases clipped from V and 6 bases from J, the junction kept 2 bases outside the gene matches. The CDR3 loop spans 14 amino acids. The CDR3 DNA follows: TGTGCCAGCAGCTTCGGGACAGGGGTCAATGAGCAGTTCTTC. Protein sequence: CASSFGTGVNEQFF.

The chain uses TRBV6-6 and TRBJ2-7; the match to TRBD1 covers 7 bases. This CDR3 is built from 14 residues. V was clipped by 5 bases and J by 5 bases; unmatched bases: 9. Germline V lookup: CDR1 MNHNY, CDR2 SVGAGI (reference sequence). In DNA, the CDR3 is TGTGCCAGCAGTATAGACAGGGAGTTGGACGAGCAGTACTTC. Translation gives CASSIDRELDEQYF.

This chain connects TRBV15 to TRBJ2-1; tentatively, D is TRBD1 or TRBD2 (6 bases each). This CDR3 is 14 amino acids long. Trimming removed 8 bases at V and 0 bases at J, with 11 bases between. In germline, CDR1 is LNHNV, CDR2 YYDKDF (reference sequence). The CDR3 reads CATGGLSSYNEQFF. As DNA, the CDR3 is TGTGCCACCGGGGGGCTAAGCTCCTACAATGAGCAGTTCTTC.